This is a list of T cell receptor beta chains from one sample in a study of cytomegalovirus exposure and HLA in healthy donors. The method was immunoSEQ multiplex PCR; TCRdb's version includes in-frame clones alone and lacks a portion of them. In all, the sample yields 150,000 or so clones. The sample consisted of PBMCs. These receptors all stem from a woman aged 50 to 60 in good health and CMV-seronegative. The CDR3 runs from the conserved cysteine through the conserved F or W. The D gene is left open where the match is weak.

V gene,J gene,D gene,CDR3 protein,CDR3 DNA
TRBV10-3,TRBJ1-2,TRBD1,CAIRPGGGDYGYTF,TGTGCCATCAGGCCAGGGGGCGGAGACTATGGCTACACCTTC
TRBV5-4,TRBJ2-5,-,CASSLLGGGKETQYF,TGTGCCAGCAGCTTGTTGGGAGGGGGGAAAGAGACCCAGTACTTC
TRBV5-8,TRBJ2-7,TRBD2,CASSLNGGTYEQYF,TGTGCCAGCAGCTTAAACGGGGGGACTTACGAGCAGTACTTC
TRBV5-1,TRBJ2-3,-,CASSLTGWGSTDTQYF,TGCGCCAGCAGCCTAACAGGGTGGGGGAGCACAGATACGCAGTATTTT
TRBV5-1,TRBJ2-2,-,CASSLGPRGAGELFF,TGCGCCAGCAGCTTAGGTCCCAGGGGGGCCGGGGAGCTGTTTTTT
TRBV12-1,TRBJ1-6,-,CASPAPRNSPLHF,TGTGCCAGCCCCGCTCCGCGGAATTCACCCCTCCACTTT
TRBV15,TRBJ2-2,-,CATSRERGTGELFF,TGTGCCACCAGCAGAGAAAGGGGAACCGGGGAGCTGTTTTTT
TRBV13,TRBJ2-7,-,CASSPQGGGYEQYF,TGTGCCAGCAGCCCGCAGGGGGGTGGCTACGAGCAGTACTTC
TRBV6-5,TRBJ1-2,TRBD1,CASRLGQASYGYTF,TGTGCCAGCAGACTCGGACAGGCCAGCTATGGCTACACCTTC
TRBV15,TRBJ1-1,-,CATSRDAGGVNTEAFF,TGTGCCACCAGCAGAGATGCTGGGGGGGTGAACACTGAAGCTTTCTTT
TRBV7-2,TRBJ2-1,TRBD2,CASSLTSGPYNEQFF,TGTGCCAGCAGCCTGACTAGCGGACCCTACAATGAGCAGTTCTTC
TRBV10-3,TRBJ1-1,-,CAISVGQPFEAFF,TGTGCCATCAGTGTCGGACAGCCTTTTGAAGCTTTCTTT
TRBV30,TRBJ1-1,-,CAWRRGNTEAFF,TGTGCCTGGAGGCGGGGAAACACTGAAGCTTTCTTT
TRBV27,TRBJ1-1,-,CASSFRGTEAFF,TGTGCCAGCAGTTTTAGGGGCACTGAAGCTTTCTTT
TRBV9,TRBJ2-7,-,CASSVGSVSYEQYF,TGTGCCAGCAGCGTAGGCTCAGTATCCTACGAGCAGTACTTC
TRBV7-2,TRBJ2-7,-,CASSLDSARQYF,TGTGCCAGCAGCTTAGACTCAGCGCGGCAGTACTTC
TRBV30,TRBJ2-5,-,CAWAGVGETQYF,TGTGCCTGGGCCGGGGTCGGGGAGACCCAGTACTTC
TRBV29-1,TRBJ2-3,-,CSVRGASTDTQYF,TGCAGCGTTCGTGGAGCTAGCACAGATACGCAGTATTTT
TRBV19,TRBJ2-1,TRBD1,CASSIWTGVNEQFF,TGTGCCAGTAGTATCTGGACAGGGGTCAATGAGCAGTTCTTC
TRBV6-5,TRBJ1-5,TRBD1,CASRRTGFGQPQHF,TGTGCCAGCAGGAGGACAGGGTTCGGTCAGCCCCAGCATTTT
TRBV19,TRBJ1-5,TRBD1,CASGQGYGFDSNQPQHF,TGTGCCAGCGGACAGGGTTACGGTTTTGATAGCAATCAGCCCCAGCATTTT
TRBV28,TRBJ2-7,TRBD2,CASSSLAREQYF,TGTGCCAGCAGCTCACTAGCGCGCGAGCAGTACTTC